This entry lists 22 T cell receptor beta chains sequenced from one sample in a study of T cells in localized non-small cell lung cancer. Sequencing used immunoSEQ multiplex PCR; TCRdb keeps in-frame clones, though not all of them. The sample lists about 52,000 clones, around 87% seen once, with roughly a sixth in the top ten. The sample in question was PBMCs, obtained before any cancer treatment. The receptors come from a female donor with stage II lung adenocarcinoma.

This clone appeared a single time. The chain carries TRBV5-8 and TRBJ2-3; 8 bases fit TRBD2. The J segment lost 1 base and the V segment lost 6 bases, leaving 7 bases of the junction unmatched. CDR1 is SGHTS and CDR2 is YDEGEE in the germline V gene. The CDR3 has 15 amino acids. The CDR3 spells CASNYGLAGTDTQYF. CDR3 nucleotides: TGTGCCAGCAACTATGGACTAGCCGGCACAGATACGCAGTATTTT.

This chain uses TRBV5-4 with TRBJ1-2, with a weak D call TRBD1 (5 bases). The CDR3 length is 13 residues. V was trimmed by 3 bases and J by 2 bases, leaving 8 bases between them. The V gene's germline CDR1 is SGHNT and CDR2 YYREEE (reference sequence). CDR3 residues: CASSSPGNYGYTF. The CDR3 nucleotides are TGTGCCAGCAGCTCCCCAGGGAACTATGGCTACACCTTC.

This sequence joins TRBV16 and TRBJ1-3, with D unclear. The V and J ends lost 2 bases and 2 bases respectively, with 10 bases between them. Germline V lookup: CDR1 KGHSY, CDR2 FQNENV. This CDR3 region has 15 residues. The CDR3 region is CASSQQREAGNTIYF. The CDR3, as DNA: TGTGCCAGCAGCCAACAAAGGGAGGCTGGAAACACCATATATTTT.

The CDR3 region is CASSAGTSDEQYF. Written as DNA, the CDR3 is TGTGCCAGCAGCGCCGGGACATCCGACGAGCAGTACTTC. The V gene is TRBV9, the J gene TRBJ2-7; D is possibly TRBD1 (6 bases). The CDR3 extends over 13 amino acids. Trimming pared 3 bases from V and 5 bases from J, leaving 12 bases between. CDR1 and CDR2 (germline): SGDLS, YYNGEE.

The rearrangement uses TRBV7-9 and TRBJ1-3; no firm D call. Trimming stripped 5 bases from V and 0 bases from J, with 8 bases between. Germline V gene sequence: CDR1 SEHNR, CDR2 FQNEAQ (reference sequence). The CDR3 sequence is 14 residues long. The CDR3 sequence: CASSPSDSGNTIYF. For the CDR3, the DNA is TGTGCCAGCAGCCCGTCGGACTCTGGAAACACCATATATTTT.

The chain joins TRBV6-5 to TRBJ1-2; D is possibly TRBD1 (5 bases). The CDR3 totals 15 residues. V lost 10 bases and J lost 3, with 21 bases in between. CDR1 is MNHEY and CDR2 is SVGAGI in the germline V gene. The CDR3 spells CATRDGGRVDYGYTF. The CDR3 nucleotides are TGTGCCACCAGGGACGGCGGCCGAGTGGACTATGGCTACACCTTC.

V gene TRBV2 combines with J gene TRBJ1-2; unclear D gene. The V end lost 6 bases, the J end lost 0 bases, and 11 bases lay between the germline ends. This CDR3 has 14 residues. The germline V gene encodes CDR1 SNHLY and CDR2 FYNNEI. The CDR3 nucleotides are TGTGCCAGCAGACCGGACGGGACTAACTATGGCTACACCTTC. It encodes CASRPDGTNYGYTF.

The V call is TRBV6-6, the J call TRBJ2-1; possibly TRBD1 for D (6 bases). The CDR3 length is 13 residues. Germline V gene data show CDR1 as MNHNY and CDR2 as SVGAGI (reference sequence). Trimming took 6 bases from V and 4 from J, leaving 10 bases between them. CDR3 nucleotide sequence: TGTGCCAGCAGAGGGGACATTTACAATGAGCAGTTCTTC. Its translation: CASRGDIYNEQFF.

The gene calls are TRBV5-1 and TRBJ2-2; 10 nucleotides match TRBD2. The CDR3 is 19 residues long. The J segment lost 7 bases and the V segment lost 0 bases, leaving 15 bases of the junction unmatched. Germline V lookup: CDR1 SGHRS, CDR2 YFSETQ. The CDR3 bases are TGCGCCAGCAGCTTGGACCGCCGATCTGCCCTAGCGGGGGACGGGGAGCTGTTTTTT. This sequence encodes CASSLDRRSALAGDGELFF.

J is TRBJ2-6 and V is TRBV6-6, with D possibly matching TRBD2 (5 bases). The CDR3 loop spans 15 amino acids. Germline CDR1 and CDR2: MNHNY and SVGAGI (reference sequence). V shed 2 bases and J shed 1 base, with 6 bases lying between them. CDR3: CASSYRTSGANVLTF. CDR3 bases: TGTGCCAGCAGTTACAGGACTTCTGGGGCCAACGTCCTGACTTTC.

This sequence joins TRBV10-3 and TRBJ2-2, with D possibly called TRBD1 or TRBD2 (5 bases each). Germline lookup yields CDR1 ENHRY and CDR2 SYGVKD. CDR3 length: 13 residues. V was shortened by 5 bases and J by 4 bases, with 8 bases between the two germline ends. The CDR3 is CAISPGGTGELFF. In nucleotides, the CDR3 is TGTGCCATCAGTCCTGGGGGCACCGGGGAGCTGTTTTTT.

This clone was detected a few times. The chain joins TRBV6-1 to TRBJ1-1; D call uncertain. The CDR3 extends over 13 amino acids. Germline loops: CDR1 MNHNS, CDR2 SASEGT. The germline V and J ends were trimmed by 2 bases and 1 base, with 5 bases remaining between them. CDR3 nucleotide sequence: TGTGCCAGCAGTGAAATCAAGAACACTGAAGCTTTCTTT. Protein sequence: CASSEIKNTEAFF.

This clone was seen only a few times. This chain links TRBV28 with TRBJ2-2; 11 bases align to TRBD2. The CDR3 has 17 residues. Germline assignment: CDR1 MDHEN and CDR2 SYDVKM. After removal of 6 bases from V and 6 bases from J, the junction contained 12 bases not matched to a gene. CDR3: CASSLWRLAGGPGELFF. CDR3 nucleotides: TGTGCCAGCAGCCTCTGGCGGCTAGCGGGGGGTCCCGGGGAGCTGTTTTTT. The full variable domain, rest sourced from reference TRBV28 and TRBJ2-2, is DVKVTQSSRYLVKRTGEKVFLECVQDMDHENMFWYRQDPGLGLRLIYFSYDVKMKEKGDIPEGYSVSREKKERFSLILESASTNQTSMYLCASSLWRLAGGPGELFFGEGSRLTVL.

The rearrangement links TRBV18 to TRBJ1-2; a possible D gene is TRBD1 (5 bases). V gave up 3 bases and J gave up 6 bases, with 11 bases separating them. This CDR3 region has 13 residues. Germline CDR1 and CDR2: KGHSH and LQKENI. This CDR3 is CASSPDLGHGYTF. CDR3 sequence (DNA): TGTGCCAGCTCACCGGACCTGGGGCATGGCTACACCTTC.

The V and J genes are TRBV10-3 and TRBJ1-6, with D possibly matching TRBD1 (5 bases). This CDR3 has 14 amino acids. Germline values: CDR1 ENHRY, CDR2 SYGVKD. Trimming shortened V by 10 bases and J by 6 bases, and 16 bases separated the two germline ends. CDR3 sequence: CASNAGQSNSPLHF. Here the CDR3 DNA reads TGTGCCAGCAATGCGGGGCAGAGTAATTCACCCCTCCACTTT.

The chain uses TRBV19 and TRBJ2-7; the match to TRBD1 covers 8 bases. CDR3 size: 15 residues. Germline CDR1 and CDR2: LNHDA and SQIVND (reference sequence). V shed 5 bases and J 0 bases; nucleotides not matched to a gene: 6. The CDR3 DNA reads TGTGCCAGTAGTTTTCCAGGGGGCGGCTCCTACGAGCAGTACTTC. It translates to CASSFPGGGSYEQYF.

The rearrangement uses TRBV5-1 and TRBJ1-6, with unresolved D. Germline loops: CDR1 SGHRS, CDR2 YFSETQ. Trimming pared 0 bases from V and 8 bases from J, leaving 12 bases between. This CDR3 region has 15 residues. CDR3 nucleotides: TGCGCCAGCAGCTTGGACTCGGATTTTTATTCACCCCTCCACTTT. Its translation: CASSLDSDFYSPLHF. The whole variable domain, remainder taken from reference TRBV5-1 and TRBJ1-6, is KAGVTQTPRYLIKTRGQQVTLSCSPISGHRSVSWYQQTPGQGLQFLFEYFSETQRNKGNFPGRFSGRQFSNSRSEMNVSTLELGDSALYLCASSLDSDFYSPLHFGNGTRLTVT.

This clone was detected a few times. The V and J genes are TRBV14 and TRBJ1-1; D gene ambiguous. CDR3 length: 12 residues. V lost 7 bases, J lost 0 bases, and 6 bases lay in between. Germline V gives CDR1 SGHDN, CDR2 FVKESK. The CDR3: CASTRLNTEAFF. For the CDR3, the DNA is TGTGCCAGCACCCGCTTGAACACTGAAGCTTTCTTT.

The chain recombines TRBV19 with TRBJ2-7; D call uncertain. This CDR3 is built from 15 residues. The germline CDR1 and CDR2 sequences are LNHDA and SQIVND (reference sequence). V was shortened by 5 bases and J by 2 bases, with 16 bases between the two germline ends. Written as DNA, the CDR3 is TGTGCCAGTAGTGTTCGAGGTGGAACCACCTACGAGCAGTACTTC. The encoded protein is CASSVRGGTTYEQYF.

The V call is TRBV5-1, the J call TRBJ2-5; D ambiguous. Trimming took 3 bases from V and 0 from J, leaving 12 bases between them. The CDR3 is 15 amino acids. Germline CDR1 is SGHRS and CDR2 is YFSETQ. The chain's CDR3 is CASSWAETNQETQYF. Here the CDR3 DNA reads TGCGCCAGCAGCTGGGCGGAGACAAACCAAGAGACCCAGTACTTC.

This clone was recorded once. The chain uses TRBV2 and TRBJ1-3; TRBD1 aligns across 7 bases. Unmatched junction bases numbered 8, after V lost 7 bases and J lost 2 bases. Per the germline V gene, CDR1 is SNHLY and CDR2 is FYNNEI. The CDR3 runs to 15 residues. In DNA form, the CDR3 reads TGTGCCAGCAATAACGAAGACAGGGCTGGAAACACCATATATTTT. Protein product: CASNNEDRAGNTIYF. The full variable domain, with the rest looked up from reference TRBV2 and TRBJ1-3, is EPEVTQTPSHQVTQMGQEVILRCVPISNHLYFYWYRQILGQKVEFLVSFYNNEISEKSEIFDDQFSVERPDGSNFTLKIRSTKLEDSAMYFCASNNEDRAGNTIYFGEGSWLTVV.

The count of this clone is one. V usage is TRBV20-1 and J usage is TRBJ1-1; no clear D. The CDR3 loop spans 11 amino acids. V shed 0 bases and J shed 5 bases, with 4 bases lying between them. The germline gives CDR1 DFQATT, CDR2 SNEGSKA (reference sequence). DNA of the CDR3: TGCAGTGCTAGAGAGAGGACTGAAGCTTTCTTT. It encodes CSARERTEAFF.